The next 3 T cell receptor beta chains were all read from a single sample in a study of cytomegalovirus exposure and HLA in healthy donors (dated by TCRdb to the late 2010s). The library was generated by the immunoSEQ multiplex PCR assay. TCRdb retrieved this table from immuneACCESS and kept in-frame rearrangements only. Not all clones are present; in checked studies, unresolved V genes account for under half, and no reason is known for the remainder. This sample comprises 200,000 to 250,000 clones, roughly 87% of them detected only once. The top ten clones comprise more than 10% of the sample. The specimen sequenced was PBMCs. These receptors all come from a man between 18 and 29 years old in good health and CMV-seropositive.

The chain carries TRBV30 and TRBJ1-2, with D perhaps matching TRBD1 (6 bases). The germline V and J ends were trimmed by 3 bases and 8 bases, with 16 bases remaining between them. CDR3 size: 13 residues. CDR1 GTSNPN and CDR2 SVGIG come from the germline V gene (reference sequence). The CDR3 is CAWSEGGLGGYTF. CDR3 sequence (DNA): TGTGCCTGGAGCGAGGGGGGGTTGGGCGGCTACACCTTC.

The chain is built from TRBV28 and TRBJ1-2; 8 bases map to TRBD1. CDR3 size: 17 residues. Trimming removed 6 bases from V and 5 bases from J; junction bases left unmatched: 17. Germline V CDR1 and CDR2: MDHEN, SYDVKM. The CDR3 nucleotides are TGTGCCAGCAGCTCAATGATAACAGGGGACAGGACTTATGGCTACACCTTC. Protein: CASSSMITGDRTYGYTF.

The chain joins TRBV10-2 to TRBJ2-7; the D is unclear. This CDR3 has 14 amino acids. Germline V gene sequence: CDR1 WSHSY, CDR2 SAAADI. V was shortened by 6 bases and J by 0 bases, with 12 bases between the two germline ends. The CDR3 bases are TGCGCCAGCAGCCCGACAAGGAGCTCCTACGAGCAGTACTTC. As protein: CASSPTRSSYEQYF.